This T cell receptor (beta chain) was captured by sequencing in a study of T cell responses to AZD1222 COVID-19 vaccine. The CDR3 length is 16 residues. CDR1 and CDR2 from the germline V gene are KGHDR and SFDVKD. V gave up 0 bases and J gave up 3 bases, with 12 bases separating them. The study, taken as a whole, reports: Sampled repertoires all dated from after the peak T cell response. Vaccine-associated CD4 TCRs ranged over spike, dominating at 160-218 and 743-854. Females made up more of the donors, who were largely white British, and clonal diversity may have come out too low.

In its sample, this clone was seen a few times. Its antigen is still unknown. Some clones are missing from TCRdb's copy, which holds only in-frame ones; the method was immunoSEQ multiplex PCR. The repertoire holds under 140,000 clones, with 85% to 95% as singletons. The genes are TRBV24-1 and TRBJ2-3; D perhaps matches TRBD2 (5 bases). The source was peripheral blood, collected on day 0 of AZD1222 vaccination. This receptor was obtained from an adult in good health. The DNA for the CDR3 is TGTGCCACCAGTGATTTGGCCGGGGTTGGAACAGATACGCAGTATTTT. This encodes CATSDLAGVGTDTQYF.